This T cell receptor (beta chain) comes out of a study of graft-versus-host responses after intestinal transplantation (dated by TCRdb to 2020 to 2022). About the study as a whole: Recipients received multivisceral, liver-intestinal, or isolated intestinal transplants. Every recipient was given anti-thymocyte globulin induction, then maintenance tacrolimus and steroids for roughly 3 years. The cohort enrolled 24 intestinal transplant recipients, one of whom was a retransplant, and a few patients without pretransplant specimens were excluded. After intestinal transplantation, graft-versus-host and host-versus-graft alloreactive T cell clones were followed in the graft, circulation and bone marrow using bulk TCR-beta CDR3 sequencing. Alloreactive clones were identified by sequencing pre-transplant mixed lymphocyte reaction products and comparing them with unstimulated pre-transplant donor and recipient T cells. Donor T cell macrochimerism was defined as a peak of at least 4% donor T cells among recipient peripheral blood mononuclear cells. Rather than going through the commercial service, samples from a few later patients were sequenced in-house on an Illumina MiSeq and processed with MiXCR.

Unmatched junction bases come to 6, with V trimmed by 9 bases and J by 7 bases. From the cysteine up to the phenylalanine, the CDR3 has a length of 13 residues. Left in the record is the CDR3 DNA by itself, 39 bases read in frame from the first base. CDR1 and CDR2, per the germline V gene, are MNHEY and SVGAGI. Receptor libraries were prepared by the immunoSEQ multiplex PCR assay. Adaptive Biotechnologies carried out high-throughput TCR-beta CDR3 sequencing of genomic DNA for most patients. The source study handled its data this way. TCR sequencing data were retrieved from Adaptive's ImmunoSEQ software for 15 to 20 patients, whereas a few other patients were processed with MiXCR and VDJtools. Because the origin of CDR3 nucleotide sequences shared between donor and recipient could not be assigned, those sequences were removed. To be classed as alloreactive, a clone needed at least 2-fold expansion over unstimulated cells and a minimum CFSE-low frequency of 0.002% (template counts) or 0.001% (read counts). Mappable clones were those detected in sequenced pre-transplant spleen, lymph node, or MLR CFSE-low populations of the donor or recipient. Cumulative frequency of alloreactive clones was calculated as a percentage of all sequences weighted by copy number. This is the immuneACCESS table as TCRdb keeps it, with only in-frame sequences that have V and J called. A part of the clones is gone; compared with another copy, unresolved V genes explain less than half, and the rest is unexplained. For V, J and clone size, that table is used; D and trimming come from the DNA. In this sample the table shows 40,000 or so clones, approximately 95% of which occur a single time. The leading ten clones occupy less than 4.5% of the sample.

Summary of the overall study and its limitations: In the allografts of patients with donor T cell macrochimerism, GvH to HvG T cell clonal ratios were high. Early after transplant, peak levels of circulating GvH clones were found to be associated with declines in HvG clones. GvH clones were detected in recipient bone marrow, and some appeared earlier in ileal mucosa or blood, consistent with an intestinal mucosal origin. The relatively low number and heterogeneity of intestinal transplant patients limited the conclusions.

For this clone: It lacks a known antigen. Base qualities are not at hand, and no much larger clone is one base apart.

Blood samples were collected up to 4 times in the first month after transplant and then at least monthly when available. Recombination connected TRBV6-5 to TRBJ1-4, and TRBD1 aligns with 9 junction nucleotides. This clonotype was obtained from a human patient who received an intestinal transplant, so some T cells may come from the graft donor. The sequenced sample was PBMCs, obtained around 720 days after intestinal transplantation. The CDR3 protein sequence reads: CASKQGAAEKLFF. The DNA sequence reads TGTGCCAGTAAACAGGGGGCAGCTGAAAAACTGTTTTTT.